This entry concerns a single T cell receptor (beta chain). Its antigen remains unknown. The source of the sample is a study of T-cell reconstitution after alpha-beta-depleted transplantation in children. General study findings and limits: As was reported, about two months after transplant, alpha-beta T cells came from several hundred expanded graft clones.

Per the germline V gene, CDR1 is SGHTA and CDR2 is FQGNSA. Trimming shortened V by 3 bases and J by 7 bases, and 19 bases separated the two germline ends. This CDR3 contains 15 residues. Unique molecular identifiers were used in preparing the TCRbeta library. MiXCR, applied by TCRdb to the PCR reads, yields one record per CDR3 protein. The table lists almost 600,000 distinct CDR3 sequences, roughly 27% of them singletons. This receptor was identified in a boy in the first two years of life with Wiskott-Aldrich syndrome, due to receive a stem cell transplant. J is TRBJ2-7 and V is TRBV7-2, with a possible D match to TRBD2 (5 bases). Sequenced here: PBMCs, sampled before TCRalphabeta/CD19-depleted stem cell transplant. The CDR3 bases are TGTGCCAGCAGCTTGTCGGTGGGAGTAAGTGGGGAGCAGTACTTC. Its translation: CASSLSVGVSGEQYF.